These T cell receptor beta chains were read from a single sample in a study of blood T cell repertoires in COVID-19. Clones were sequenced by immunoSEQ multiplex PCR, and TCRdb holds only the in-frame ones, with some missing. The sample consists of around 620,000 clones, more than 80% of them appearing once. Sequencing was done on a sample of peripheral blood. These receptors were taken from a young woman with acute or convalescent COVID-19. Both conserved end residues are part of each CDR3. A D gene is named only where the DNA matches it firmly. Clone size is shown for a subset of rows, as once, few, many or a class of expanded clone.

size	V	J	D	DNA	CDR3
-	TRBV11-2	TRBJ1-1	-	TGTGCCAGCACCCTCGGTTCGTTGGTATCTGACACTGAAGCTTTCTTT	CASTLGSLVSDTEAFF
-	TRBV4-2	TRBJ2-3	TRBD1	TGTGCCAGCAGCCAAGGACGGACAGGGGGTAAGGCAGATACGCAGTATTTT	CASSQGRTGGKADTQYF
-	TRBV25-1	TRBJ1-5	-	TGTGCCAGCAGTGACGGCAATCAGCCCCAGCATTTT	CASSDGNQPQHF
-	TRBV9	TRBJ1-1	-	TGTGCCAGCAGCGTAGGATCCAGTGAAGCTTTCTTT	CASSVGSSEAFF
-	TRBV4-1	TRBJ2-7	TRBD1	TGCGCCAGCAGCCGCGGACAGGGGGCGTCCTACGAGCAGTACTTC	CASSRGQGASYEQYF
-	TRBV5-8	TRBJ2-3	TRBD1	TGTGCCAGCAGCACACAGGGGGCGGCTACAGATACGCAGTATTTT	CASSTQGAATDTQYF
-	TRBV23-1	TRBJ2-7	-	TGCGCCAGCCGTTGCCGGGCCCGGGACTTCCGATACGAGCAGTACTTC	CASRCRARDFRYEQYF
many	TRBV14	TRBJ1-1	-	TGTGCCAGCAGCTGGTCAGGGAACACTGAAGCTTTCTTT	CASSWSGNTEAFF
-	TRBV19	TRBJ1-1	TRBD1	TGTGCCAGTAGTCGACGGCCGGGGACAGGGCTGCCTGAAGCTTTCTTT	CASSRRPGTGLPEAFF
once	TRBV6-1	TRBJ1-6	-	TGTGCCAGCAGTGAAGCGTATGGGGAGGGAGGACTCCACTTT	CASSEAYGEGGLHF
-	TRBV6-2/TRBV6-3	TRBJ1-3	-	TGTGCCAGCAGTTACCCAGGACAATTTTATGGAAACACCATATATTTT	CASSYPGQFYGNTIYF
few	TRBV6-4	TRBJ2-1	-	TGTGCCAGCAGTGACTCGCGCCTCTCCTACAATGAGCAGTTCTTC	CASSDSRLSYNEQFF
-	TRBV5-6	TRBJ1-1	-	TGTGCCAGCAGTCTGACCGGCCTAGGCACTGAAGCTTTCTTT	CASSLTGLGTEAFF
-	TRBV19	TRBJ2-5	TRBD1	TGTGCCAGTAGGCAGGGACAGGAGACCCAGTACTTC	CASRQGQETQYF
-	TRBV5-1	TRBJ1-3	-	TGCGCCAGCAGCCCTACCGCGAATTCTGGAAACACCATATATTTT	CASSPTANSGNTIYF
-	TRBV28	TRBJ2-7	-	TGTGCCAGCACCCGAGGGGGTCTACCCTCCTACGAGCAGTACTTC	CASTRGGLPSYEQYF
-	TRBV5-1	TRBJ2-3	-	TGCGCCAGCAGGGCCAGTAGCACAGATACGCAGTATTTT	CASRASSTDTQYF
-	TRBV18	TRBJ1-1	TRBD1	TGTGCCAGCTCAGGACAGGGTTGGGCTGAAGCTTTCTTT	CASSGQGWAEAFF
-	TRBV6-1	TRBJ1-2	-	TGTGCCAGCAGTGAATATCTCTATGGCTACACCTTC	CASSEYLYGYTF
-	TRBV7-3	TRBJ2-1	TRBD2	TGTGCCAGCAGCCCTATAAGCGGGGGATACAATGAGCAGTTCTTC	CASSPISGGYNEQFF
-	TRBV3-1/TRBV3-2	TRBJ2-7	-	TGTGCCAGCAGCCAAGGGTTTCCGGAGAACTCCTACGAGCAGTACTTC	CASSQGFPENSYEQYF
-	TRBV24-1	TRBJ2-1	TRBD1	TGTGCCACCAGTGATTTGGGGACCGGGACAGCCTCCTACAATGAGCAGTTCTTC	CATSDLGTGTASYNEQFF
-	TRBV7-6	TRBJ2-2	-	TGTGCCTCCAGGGGCAGCTCTTCCATAAGTAACACCGGGGAGCTGTTTTTT	CASRGSSSISNTGELFF
-	TRBV6-5	TRBJ1-4	TRBD1	TGTGCCAGCAGCTGGGACAGGCCAAGGGGTGAAAAACTGTTTTTT	CASSWDRPRGEKLFF
once	TRBV6-5	TRBJ1-1	TRBD1	TGTGCCAGCTGCTCCGGGACAGGGGGCGAGATGCTTACTTTCTTT	CASCSGTGGEMLTFF
-	TRBV12-3/TRBV12-4	TRBJ1-2	-	TGTGCCAGCATTAGAACAGGGTCCTATGGCTACACCTTC	CASIRTGSYGYTF
-	TRBV19	TRBJ2-2	TRBD2	TGTGCCAGTGGGGGGGAGTCGGTCATCGGGGAGCTGTTTTTT	CASGGESVIGELFF
-	TRBV6-5	TRBJ2-7	-	TGTGCCAGCAGTCGACTACGAAGGGGGGAGCAGTACTTC	CASSRLRRGEQYF
once	TRBV24-1	TRBJ1-2	-	TGTGCCACCAGTGACCCACAGGTTAACTATGGCTACACCTTC	CATSDPQVNYGYTF
-	TRBV5-6	TRBJ1-1	-	TGTGCCAGCAGCTTGGTGTCTAGAAACACTGAAGCTTTCTTT	CASSLVSRNTEAFF
-	TRBV3-1/TRBV3-2	TRBJ2-7	-	TGTGCCACCCTAGGGGGTACTTCCTACGAGCAGTACTTC	CATLGGTSYEQYF
-	TRBV30	TRBJ1-1	-	TGTGCCTGGAGTGTGGGGCAGGGGACTGAAGCTTTCTTT	CAWSVGQGTEAFF
-	TRBV7-2	TRBJ2-3	TRBD2	TGTGCCAGCAGCTTAGAGAGGCTAGCGGGGGGGCTCGAGGGGACGCAGTATTTT	CASSLERLAGGLEGTQYF
-	TRBV2	TRBJ2-1	TRBD2	TGTGCCAGCAGCAGACTAGCGGGGTATGAATTCTTC	CASSRLAGYEFF
-	TRBV20-1	TRBJ1-1	-	TGCAGTGCTGGAGGGAGGACTGAAGCTTTCTTT	CSAGGRTEAFF
-	TRBV29-1	TRBJ2-1	-	TGCAGCGTTGAAGAATTCGAGGGCGTGGGCTCCTACAATGAGCAGTTCTTC	CSVEEFEGVGSYNEQFF
-	TRBV27	TRBJ1-6	-	TGTGCCAGCACCCCTTACGGGGGACGACTCTCACCCCTCCACTTT	CASTPYGGRLSPLHF
-	TRBV10-3	TRBJ1-1	-	TGTGCCATCAGTGAGTTCATGAACACTGAAGCTTTCTTT	CAISEFMNTEAFF
-	TRBV24-1	TRBJ1-2	-	TGTGCCACCAGCGAGGGACTTTGGGACGGCTACACCTTC	CATSEGLWDGYTF
-	TRBV6-6	TRBJ2-1	TRBD2	TGTGCCAGCGCCGGGGGGGCCTACAATGAGCAGTTCTTC	CASAGGAYNEQFF
-	TRBV5-3	TRBJ1-5	TRBD1	TGTGCCAGAAGCTACAGGGGAACCAATCAGCCCCAGCATTTT	CARSYRGTNQPQHF
-	TRBV7-2	TRBJ2-7	-	TGTGCCAGCAGTCCGGGACTCCCTCGCGAGCAGTACTTC	CASSPGLPREQYF
-	TRBV6-5	TRBJ2-7	-	TGTGCCAGCAGGGGTCCGGGGGGCCCTACCTTC	CASRGPGGPTF
-	TRBV5-1	TRBJ2-3	-	TGCGCCAGCAGCCCGGAGCTACTCCCAGATACGCAGTATTTT	CASSPELLPDTQYF
-	TRBV4-3	TRBJ2-3	TRBD2	TGCGCCAGCAGCCAAGGTATTAGCGGGGGGCCGGCCACAGATACGCAGTATTTT	CASSQGISGGPATDTQYF
-	TRBV25-1	TRBJ2-3	TRBD2	TGTGCCAGCAGTGCGGCGCGGGGGAGCACAGATACGCAGTATTTT	CASSAARGSTDTQYF